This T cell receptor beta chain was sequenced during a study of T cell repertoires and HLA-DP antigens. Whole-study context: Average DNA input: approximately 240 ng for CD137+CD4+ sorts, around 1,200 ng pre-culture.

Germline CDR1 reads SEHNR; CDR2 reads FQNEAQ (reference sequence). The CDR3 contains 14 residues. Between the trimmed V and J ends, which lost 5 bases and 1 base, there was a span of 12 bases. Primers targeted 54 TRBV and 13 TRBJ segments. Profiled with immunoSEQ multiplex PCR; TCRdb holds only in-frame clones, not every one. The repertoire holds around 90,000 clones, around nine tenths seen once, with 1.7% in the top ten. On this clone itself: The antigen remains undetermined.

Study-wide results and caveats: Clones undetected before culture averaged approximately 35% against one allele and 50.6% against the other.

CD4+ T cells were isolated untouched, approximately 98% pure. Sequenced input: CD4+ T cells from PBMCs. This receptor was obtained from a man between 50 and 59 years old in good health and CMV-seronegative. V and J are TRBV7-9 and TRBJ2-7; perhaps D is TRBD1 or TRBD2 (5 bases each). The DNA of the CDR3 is TGTGCCAGCAGCGTCCGGGACGGATCCTACGAGCAGTACTTC. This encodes CASSVRDGSYEQYF.